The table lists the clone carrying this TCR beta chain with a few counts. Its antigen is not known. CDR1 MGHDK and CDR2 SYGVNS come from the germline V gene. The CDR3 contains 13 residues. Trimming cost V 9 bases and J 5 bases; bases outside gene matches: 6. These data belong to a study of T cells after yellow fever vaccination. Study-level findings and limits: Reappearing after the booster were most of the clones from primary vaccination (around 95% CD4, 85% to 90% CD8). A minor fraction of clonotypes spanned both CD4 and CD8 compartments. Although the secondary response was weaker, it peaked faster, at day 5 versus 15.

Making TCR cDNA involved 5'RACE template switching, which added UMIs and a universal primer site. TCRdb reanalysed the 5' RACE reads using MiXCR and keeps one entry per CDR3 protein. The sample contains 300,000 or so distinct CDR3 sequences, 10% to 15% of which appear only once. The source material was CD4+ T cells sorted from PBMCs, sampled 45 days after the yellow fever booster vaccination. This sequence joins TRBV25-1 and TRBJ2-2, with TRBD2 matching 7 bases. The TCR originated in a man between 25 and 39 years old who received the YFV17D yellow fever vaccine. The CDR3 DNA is TGTGCCAGTAAAGGGGAGGGAACCGGGGAGCTGTTTTTT. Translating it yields CASKGEGTGELFF.